The 5 T cell receptor beta chains in this list originate from one sample, sequenced in a study of siplizumab effects on memory and regulatory T cells. The assay was immunoSEQ multiplex PCR, and TCRdb's table has in-frame clones only and misses some. This sample has fewer than 120,000 clones, with 80% to 95% found just once. Sequencing used CD4+ T cells sorted from blood. Receptor source: a human donor in good health.

The genes are TRBV10-3 and TRBJ2-1; TRBD2 aligns across 13 bases. Trimming at V came to 6 bases and at J to 4 bases, leaving 0 bases not matched to a gene. In germline, CDR1 is ENHRY, CDR2 SYGVKD. CDR3 size: 14 residues. The CDR3 nucleotides are TGTGCCATCAGGACTAGCGGGAGGTACAATGAGCAGTTCTTC. This codes for CAIRTSGRYNEQFF.

The V gene is TRBV2, the J gene TRBJ2-2, with 8 bases matching TRBD1. The CDR3 runs to 14 residues. V lost 9 bases, J lost 4 bases, and 7 bases stayed unmatched. The germline V gene encodes CDR1 SNHLY and CDR2 FYNNEI. The chain's CDR3 is CASKGQAGTGELFF. For the CDR3, the DNA is TGTGCCAGTAAGGGACAGGCCGGCACCGGGGAGCTGTTTTTT.

This clone has only one observation. This rearrangement joins TRBV7-9 to TRBJ2-7; 9 nucleotides align to TRBD2. J lost 6 bases, V lost 1 base, and 7 bases had no gene match. From germline, CDR1 is SEHNR and CDR2 FQNEAQ (reference sequence). CDR3 length equals 15 residues. The CDR3: CASSLGTSVFGEQYF. CDR3 in DNA: TGTGCCAGCAGCTTAGGGACTAGCGTTTTCGGCGAGCAGTACTTC.

The J gene is TRBJ2-1, the V gene TRBV29-1, with a weak D call TRBD1 (6 bases). The germline V gene encodes CDR1 SQVTM and CDR2 ANQGSEA. Trimming left V 7 bases short and J 5 bases short, with 27 bases between. CDR3 length: 17 amino acids. The CDR3 DNA sequence: TGCAGCGCCGCGAGGGACAATCCCATGGGTCTAAACAATGAGCAGTTCTTC. This encodes CSAARDNPMGLNNEQFF.

V gene TRBV5-6 combines with J gene TRBJ1-1, with D perhaps matching TRBD1 (5 bases). Trimming stripped 0 bases from V and 11 bases from J, with 14 bases between. The length of the CDR3 is 13 residues. The germline gives CDR1 SGHDT, CDR2 YYEEEE. Here the CDR3 reads CASSLAQGIKAFF. CDR3 sequence (DNA): TGTGCCAGCAGCTTGGCGCAGGGTATCAAGGCTTTCTTT.